Listed here is a single TCR beta chain. Its antigen is not known. Treatment noted: 15 to 20 received Ad26.COV2.S at low or high dose, single or two shots; roughly 5 received placebo; per-sample allocation not given. The study sampled participants on day 63 after the first vaccine or placebo injection. Ad26.COV2.S expressed prefusion-stabilized spike from the original Wuhan strain. This specimen belongs to a study of Ad26.COV2.S vaccination and SARS-CoV-2 variants. Turning to the study itself: Participants got Ad26.COV2.S intramuscularly, once or twice 56 days apart. General observations from the study: Analyses of TCR breadth and depth may have underestimated total T cell responses.

TCRdb keeps only in-frame clones here, not all; method: immunoSEQ multiplex PCR. The sample holds about 350,000 clones; 88% are singletons and the top ten take around 5.8%. CDR3 length: 12 residues. The genes are TRBV21-1 and TRBJ1-5. TRBV21-1 is tagged as a pseudogene. Sequenced material: peripheral blood, taken in a trial of Ad26.COV2.S vaccine versus placebo. The sequence was collected from a person between 18 and 65 years old who received the Ad26.COV2.S COVID-19 vaccine or a placebo. Here the CDR3 DNA reads TGTGCCAGCAGCCCCGTCGGACAGCCCCAGCATTTT. This sequence encodes CASSPVGQPQHF.